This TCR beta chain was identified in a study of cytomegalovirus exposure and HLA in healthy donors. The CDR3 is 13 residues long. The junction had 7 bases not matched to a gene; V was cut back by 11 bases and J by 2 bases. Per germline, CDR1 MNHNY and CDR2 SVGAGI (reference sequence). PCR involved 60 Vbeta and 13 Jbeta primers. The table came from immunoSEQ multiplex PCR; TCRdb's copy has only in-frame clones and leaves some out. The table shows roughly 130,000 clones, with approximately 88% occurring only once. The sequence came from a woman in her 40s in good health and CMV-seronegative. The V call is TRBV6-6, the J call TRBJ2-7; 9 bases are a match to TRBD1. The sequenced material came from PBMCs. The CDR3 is CASAGTGTYEQYF. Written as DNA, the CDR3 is TGTGCCTCCGCGGGGACAGGGACCTACGAGCAGTACTTC.